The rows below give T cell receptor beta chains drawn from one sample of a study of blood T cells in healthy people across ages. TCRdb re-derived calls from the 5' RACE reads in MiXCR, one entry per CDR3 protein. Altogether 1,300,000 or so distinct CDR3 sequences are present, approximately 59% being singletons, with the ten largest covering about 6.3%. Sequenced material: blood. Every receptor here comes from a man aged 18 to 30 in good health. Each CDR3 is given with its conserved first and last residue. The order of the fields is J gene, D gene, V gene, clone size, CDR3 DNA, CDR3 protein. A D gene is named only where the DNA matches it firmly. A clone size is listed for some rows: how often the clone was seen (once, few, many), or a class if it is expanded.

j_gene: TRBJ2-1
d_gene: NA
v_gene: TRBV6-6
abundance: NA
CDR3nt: TGTGCCAGCAGTTACCGGGCTAGCCCCTACAATGAGCAGTTCTTC
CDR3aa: CASSYRASPYNEQFF

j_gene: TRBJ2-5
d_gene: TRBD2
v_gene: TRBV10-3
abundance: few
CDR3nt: TGTGCCATCAGTGAGGGACCGGGACTAGCGGAACAAGAGACCCAGTACTTC
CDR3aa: CAISEGPGLAEQETQYF

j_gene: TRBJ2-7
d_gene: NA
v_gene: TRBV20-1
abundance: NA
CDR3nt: TGCAGTGCTCCTTACGGGGGGCCTTCCTACGAGCAGTACTTC
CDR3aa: CSAPYGGPSYEQYF

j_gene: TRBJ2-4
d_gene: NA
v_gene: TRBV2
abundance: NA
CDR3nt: TGTGCCAGTACCGGGACCCTAATTCAGTACTTC
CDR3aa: CASTGTLIQYF

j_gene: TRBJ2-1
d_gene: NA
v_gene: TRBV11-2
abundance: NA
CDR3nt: TGTGCCAGCAGCTTAGAGCAGGGGGGCGTCAATGAGCAGTTCTTC
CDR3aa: CASSLEQGGVNEQFF

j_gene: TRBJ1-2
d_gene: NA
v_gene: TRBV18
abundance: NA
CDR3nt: TGTGCCAGCTCACCTGACAGAGAAGCCTCGTATGGCTACACCTTC
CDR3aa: CASSPDREASYGYTF

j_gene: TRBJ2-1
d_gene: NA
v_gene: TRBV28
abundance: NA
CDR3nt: TGTGCCAGCAGGTTTAGCGGCAATGAGCAGTTCTTC
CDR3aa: CASRFSGNEQFF

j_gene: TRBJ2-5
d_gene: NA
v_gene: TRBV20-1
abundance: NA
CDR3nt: TGCAGTGCTAGAGATTTCACTAGGGGGGGTATTATTGATGAGCAGTACTTC
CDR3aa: CSARDFTRGGIIDEQYF

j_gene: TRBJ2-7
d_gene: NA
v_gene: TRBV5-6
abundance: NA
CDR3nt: TGTGCCAGCAGCACCGCAGACCTCTATGACGACAGGAACACCTACGAGCAGTACTTC
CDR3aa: CASSTADLYDDRNTYEQYF

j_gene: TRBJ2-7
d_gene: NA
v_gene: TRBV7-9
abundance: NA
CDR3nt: TGTGCCAGCTTTGGCGGGGACTACGAGCAGTACTTC
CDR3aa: CASFGGDYEQYF

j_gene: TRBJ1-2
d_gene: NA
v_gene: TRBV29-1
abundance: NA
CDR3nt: TGCAGTCTTCAACAGGGTATGGATGGCTACACCTTC
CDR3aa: CSLQQGMDGYTF

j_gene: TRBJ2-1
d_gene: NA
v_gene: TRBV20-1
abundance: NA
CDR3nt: TGCAGTGCTAGTCGGGGACCTCGCCGCCCTTACAATGAGCAGTTCTTC
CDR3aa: CSASRGPRRPYNEQFF

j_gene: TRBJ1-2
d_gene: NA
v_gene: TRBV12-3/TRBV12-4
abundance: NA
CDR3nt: TGTGCCAGCAGTGGGACCGAATATGGCTACACCTTC
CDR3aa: CASSGTEYGYTF

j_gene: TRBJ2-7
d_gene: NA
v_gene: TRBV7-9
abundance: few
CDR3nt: TGTGCCAGCACTCGGGGAAACTACGAGCAGTACTTC
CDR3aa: CASTRGNYEQYF

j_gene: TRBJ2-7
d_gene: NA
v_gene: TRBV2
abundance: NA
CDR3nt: TGTGCCAGCAGTGGAGTCGCAACCTACGAGCAGTACTTC
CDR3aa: CASSGVATYEQYF

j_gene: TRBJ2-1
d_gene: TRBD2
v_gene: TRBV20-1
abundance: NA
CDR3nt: TGCAGTGCTTCCTTAGCGGGAGGGATTTACAATGAGCAGTTCTTC
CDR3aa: CSASLAGGIYNEQFF

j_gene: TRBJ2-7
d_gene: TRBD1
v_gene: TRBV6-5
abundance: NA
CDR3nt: TGTGCCAGCAGTTCGACAGGGGGCGAGCAGTACTTC
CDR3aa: CASSSTGGEQYF

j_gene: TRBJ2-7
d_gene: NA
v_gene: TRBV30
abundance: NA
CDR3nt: TGTGCCTGGAGTGTAGACGAGCAGTACTTC
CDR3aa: CAWSVDEQYF

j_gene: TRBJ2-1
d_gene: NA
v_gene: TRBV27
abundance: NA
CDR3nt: TGTGCCAGCAGTTTGAACAGGGTCGATGAGCAGTTCTTC
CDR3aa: CASSLNRVDEQFF

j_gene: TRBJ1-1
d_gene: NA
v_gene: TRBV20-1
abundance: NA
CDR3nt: TGCAGTGCTAGGGGTCTCGGGGTTCACACTGAAGCTTTCTTT
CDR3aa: CSARGLGVHTEAFF

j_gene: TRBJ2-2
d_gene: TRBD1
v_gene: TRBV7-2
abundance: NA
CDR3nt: TGTGCCAGCAGCAGGGGGCGTACTAACACCGGGGAGCTGTTTTTT
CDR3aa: CASSRGRTNTGELFF

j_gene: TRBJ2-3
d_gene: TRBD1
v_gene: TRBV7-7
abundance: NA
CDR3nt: TGTGCTAGCAGCTTAGGGGGCGGAACTGTAACAGATACGCAGTATTTT
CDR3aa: CASSLGGGTVTDTQYF

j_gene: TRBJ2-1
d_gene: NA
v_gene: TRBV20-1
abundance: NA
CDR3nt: TGCAGTGCTAGAGATCGGTCGGAACCTCGATACAATGAGCAGTTCTTC
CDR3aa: CSARDRSEPRYNEQFF

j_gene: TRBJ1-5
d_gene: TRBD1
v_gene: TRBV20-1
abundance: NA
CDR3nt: TGCAGTGCTAGACAGGGGGCTTATCAGCCCCAGCATTTT
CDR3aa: CSARQGAYQPQHF

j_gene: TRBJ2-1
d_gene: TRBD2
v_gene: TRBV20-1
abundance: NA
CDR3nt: TGCAGTGCTAGACTAGCGGGGGGGGAGTTTTCCTACAATGAGCAGTTCTTC
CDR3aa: CSARLAGGEFSYNEQFF

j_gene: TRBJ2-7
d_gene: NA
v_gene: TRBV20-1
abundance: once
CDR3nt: TGCAGTGCTAGAGATCGACAGTGGGATTACGAGCAGTACTTC
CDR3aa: CSARDRQWDYEQYF

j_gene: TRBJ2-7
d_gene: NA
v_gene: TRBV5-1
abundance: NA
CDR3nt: TGCGCCAGCAGCTTGGAGTACGTCACCTACGAGCAGTACTTC
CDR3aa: CASSLEYVTYEQYF

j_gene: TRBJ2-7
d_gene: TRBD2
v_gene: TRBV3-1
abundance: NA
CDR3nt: TGTGCCCTAGCGGGCGACTCCTACAATGAGCAGTACTTC
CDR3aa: CALAGDSYNEQYF